One sample yielded the 28 T cell receptor beta chains listed below, sequenced in a study of breast tumors, draining lymph nodes, adjacent tissues. Samples came from axillary lymph nodes draining the breast cancer. MiXCR, run by TCRdb on the multiplex PCR reads, gives a single entry per CDR3 protein. There are 200,000 to 250,000 distinct CDR3 sequences in the sample; about 34% occur only once, and around 1.5% lies in the top ten. The sample taken for sequencing was axillary lymph node tissue. The receptors originated from a female donor with breast cancer. Some clones in this sample may be carry-over from other donors' samples.

Notes on this clonotype: A much larger clone lies a single base off, so this may be a read error. The V and J genes are TRBV5-6 and TRBJ2-7, with D possibly being TRBD1 or TRBD2 (5 bases each). CDR1 is SGHDT and CDR2 is YYEEEE in the germline V gene. The CDR3 is made up of 15 amino acids. Trimming left V 2 bases short and J 3 bases short, with 15 bases between. The CDR3 reads CASSFRGTGNYEQYF. The DNA of the CDR3 is TGTGCCAGCAGCTTTAGAGGGACGGGGAACTACGAGCAGTACTTC.

A note on this clonotype: The conserved phenylalanine or tryptophan normally closing the CDR3 is absent here, so this likely arose from a read error. Because the CDR3's place on the DNA is in doubt, the DNA is left out and the CDR3 is given as listed by TCRdb. This chain's CDR3 is CASSRDNS. The gene calls are TRBV5-1 and TRBJ1-6; the table's D call, TRBD1, has no DNA check behind it. The germline CDR1 and CDR2 sequences are SGHRS and YFSETQ. The CDR3 sequence runs 8 residues, both termini included.

The rearrangement links TRBV19 to TRBJ2-3; 7 nucleotides align to TRBD1. The CDR3 loop spans 13 amino acids. Per the germline V gene, CDR1 is LNHDA and CDR2 is SQIVND (reference sequence). The ends lost 4 bases at V and 11 bases at J; junction bases unmatched: 9. The CDR3 here is CASSNRQGREQYF. DNA for the CDR3: TGTGCCAGTAGTAATCGACAGGGCCGTGAGCAGTATTTT.

This clonotype was detected ten times or more. The chain couples TRBV11-3 to TRBJ2-2; D ambiguous. CDR3 length: 13 residues. V was shortened by 3 bases and J by 1 base, with 3 bases between the two germline ends. In germline, CDR1 is SGHNT, CDR2 YENEEA. CDR3 sequence (DNA): TGTGCCAGCAGCTTCGTGAACACCGGGGAGCTGTTTTTT. This gives the protein CASSFVNTGELFF.

The V gene is TRBV27, the J gene TRBJ2-5; the D gene is possibly TRBD1 (5 bases). CDR1 and CDR2 (germline): MNHEY, SMNVEV (reference sequence). Trimming left V 0 bases short and J 3 bases short, with 11 bases between. The CDR3 runs to 15 residues. In nucleotides, the CDR3 is TGTGCCAGCAGTTTATCTAGGGGTACCAAAGAGACCCAGTACTTC. Translated: CASSLSRGTKETQYF.

This clonotype was counted a few times. This chain connects TRBV2 to TRBJ1-2; TRBD1 is a possible D gene (5 bases). With 5 bases removed from V and 6 bases from J, the gap between germline ends came to 10 bases. Germline V gives CDR1 SNHLY, CDR2 FYNNEI. The CDR3 is made up of 12 amino acids. CDR3 nucleotide sequence: TGTGCCAGCAGTCTCCAGGGCGATGGCTACACCTTC. This sequence encodes CASSLQGDGYTF.

This clonotype was observed many times. CDR3 nucleotides: TGTGCCAGCAGCCATACAGGATACGAGCAGTACTTC. Translating it yields CASSHTGYEQYF. The chain carries TRBV3-1 and TRBJ2-7, with a possible D match to TRBD1 (5 bases). Germline-derived CDR1 and CDR2 are LGHDT and YNNKEL (reference sequence). This CDR3 region has 12 residues. V was cut by 3 bases and J by 4 bases, with 7 bases left in between.

There are many counts of this clonotype. The chain combines TRBV12-3 or TRBV12-4 with TRBJ2-7, with 8 bases that match TRBD1. The CDR3 loop spans 14 amino acids. The ends lost 5 bases at V and 1 base at J; junction bases unmatched: 4. CDR3 protein: CASSPGQGSYEQYF. In DNA, the CDR3 is TGTGCCAGCAGTCCAGGACAGGGATCCTACGAGCAGTACTTC.

This clonotype was observed many times. The chain uses TRBV29-1 and TRBJ2-5, with D tentatively TRBD2 (6 bases). The V and J ends lost 2 bases and 1 base respectively, with 11 bases between them. CDR3 size: 14 residues. In germline, CDR1 is SQVTM, CDR2 ANQGSEA. The DNA of the CDR3 is TGCAGCGTTGAAAGATTCGGGGGCCAAGAGACCCAGTACTTC. It codes for CSVERFGGQETQYF.

The chain links TRBV2 to TRBJ1-3; D is uncertain. In germline, CDR1 is SNHLY, CDR2 FYNNEI. This CDR3 region has 13 residues. V lost 8 bases, J lost 3 bases, and 11 bases lay in between. The CDR3 is CASGRRFGNTIYF. CDR3 sequence (DNA): TGTGCCAGCGGTCGGCGCTTTGGAAACACCATATATTTT.

This clonotype was detected many times. CDR3 sequence (DNA): TGTGCCAGCAGCTTGGGTGCCAGGGCTGGCAATGAGCAGTTCTTC. Encoded protein: CASSLGARAGNEQFF. This rearrangement joins TRBV7-2 to TRBJ2-1; possibly TRBD1 for D (5 bases). The germline gives CDR1 SGHTA, CDR2 FQGNSA. Trimming cost V 3 bases and J 6 bases, with 15 bases left between them. The CDR3 has 15 residues.

This clonotype was observed a handful of times. The chain carries TRBV9 and TRBJ1-1; D remains unclear. V lost 4 bases and J 1 base, leaving 14 bases between the germline ends. Looked up from germline, CDR1 is SGDLS and CDR2 is YYNGEE. This CDR3 has 15 residues. CDR3 sequence (DNA): TGTGCCAGCAGCCCTGAAGAGGAGCGGAACACTGAAGCTTTCTTT. This codes for CASSPEEERNTEAFF.

The chain recombines TRBV19 with TRBJ2-6, with D tentatively TRBD2 (6 bases). Trimming removed 3 bases at V and 0 bases at J, with 24 bases between. This CDR3 has 21 amino acids. The germline V gene has CDR1 LNHDA and CDR2 SQIVND (reference sequence). The CDR3 DNA follows: TGTGCCAGTAGTATTTTGCGGGGAGTCCCCGGGCTGTGCTCTGGGGCCAACGTCCTGACTTTC. This codes for CASSILRGVPGLCSGANVLTF. Full variable domain (missing parts from reference TRBV19 and TRBJ2-6): DGGITQSPKYLFRKEGQNVTLSCEQNLNHDAMYWYRQDPGQGLRLIYYSQIVNDFQKGDIAEGYSVSREKKESFPLTVTSAQKNPTAFYLCASSILRGVPGLCSGANVLTFGAGSRLTVL.

The chain carries TRBV19 and TRBJ2-3; TRBD1 matches at 11 bases. The V gene's germline CDR1 is LNHDA and CDR2 SQIVND (reference sequence). Trimming removed 7 bases from V and 11 bases from J; junction bases left unmatched: 14. The CDR3 covers 15 residues. This CDR3 is CASKPDRGRYNEQYF. The CDR3, as DNA: TGTGCCAGTAAGCCGGACAGGGGGCGGTACAATGAGCAGTATTTT.

In its sample, this clonotype was seen many times. The chain carries TRBV7-8 and TRBJ2-7, with TRBD2 as a possible D gene (5 bases). Trimming took 5 bases from V and 0 from J, leaving 14 bases between them. Germline loops: CDR1 SGHVS, CDR2 FQNEAQ. There are 15 residues in the CDR3. The CDR3 DNA follows: TGTGCCAGCAGCCTAGGAAGGACTGTCTCCTACGAGCAGTACTTC. Translated, it gives CASSLGRTVSYEQYF.

Ten or more counts support this clonotype. V usage is TRBV19 and J usage is TRBJ1-2; TRBD1 matches at 7 bases. Germline V gene data show CDR1 as LNHDA and CDR2 as SQIVND (reference sequence). V shed 7 bases, J shed 2 bases, and the junction held 7 bases outside the gene matches. This CDR3 contains 14 residues. The CDR3 nucleotides are TGTGCCAGTACCCCTGCGGGACAGAACTATGGCTACACCTTC. It specifies CASTPAGQNYGYTF.

This clonotype was detected ten times or more. This chain connects TRBV13 to TRBJ2-3; perhaps TRBD2 as D (5 bases). The V end was cut by 6 bases, the J end by 2 bases, with 9 bases between. This CDR3 contains 13 residues. Germline V lookup: CDR1 PRHDT, CDR2 FYEKMQ (reference sequence). The chain's CDR3 is CASRFGVTDTQYF. The DNA of the CDR3 is TGTGCCAGCAGGTTCGGGGTCACAGATACGCAGTATTTT.

To note about this clonotype: A read error may explain this, as a much larger clone is one base away. The V gene is TRBV11-3, the J gene TRBJ2-6; TRBD1 matches 9 bases. J was trimmed by 4 bases and V by 6 bases; bases with no gene match: 7. CDR3 length: 16 residues. The germline CDR1 and CDR2 sequences are SGHNT and YENEEA. CDR3 region: CASRGQGSWGANVLTF. CDR3 coding DNA: TGTGCCAGCAGGGGACAGGGTAGTTGGGGGGCCAACGTCCTGACTTTC.

This clonotype was recorded at least ten times. The V and J genes are TRBV20-1 and TRBJ2-1, with TRBD2 matching over 11 bases. Germline V CDR1 and CDR2: DFQATT, SNEGSKA (reference sequence). The ends lost 1 base at V and 6 bases at J; junction bases unmatched: 2. The CDR3 runs 14 residues. CDR3 sequence reads: CSARATSGINEQFF. The CDR3 DNA follows: TGCAGTGCTAGAGCGACTAGCGGGATCAATGAGCAGTTCTTC.

In this sample, this clonotype turned up many times. V and J are TRBV19 and TRBJ1-5, with 7 bases lining up with TRBD1. J was trimmed by 0 bases and V by 1 base; bases with no gene match: 6. Germline V gene sequence: CDR1 LNHDA, CDR2 SQIVND (reference sequence). CDR3 size: 17 residues. CDR3 in DNA: TGTGCCAGTAGTATAGCAGGGGGAGGTTATAGCAATCAGCCCCAGCATTTT. It encodes CASSIAGGGYSNQPQHF.

Notes on this clonotype: This clone may be a read error of a much larger clone one base away. The gene calls are TRBV28 and TRBJ2-7, with 8 nucleotides matching TRBD2. This CDR3 has 13 residues. The ends lost 8 bases at V and 7 bases at J; junction bases unmatched: 10. From germline, CDR1 is MDHEN and CDR2 SYDVKM. In DNA form, the CDR3 reads TGTGCCAGCGGTTCGGGAGGGAGAGATGAGCAGTACTTC. Translated, it gives CASGSGGRDEQYF.

A remark on this clonotype: Being one base from a much bigger clone, this may be a read error. The chain links TRBV9 to TRBJ2-2; D is possibly TRBD1 or TRBD2 (6 bases each). The length of the CDR3 is 15 residues. The germline V gene encodes CDR1 SGDLS and CDR2 YYNGEE. The CDR3 protein is CASSPSGATTGGLFF. DNA for the CDR3: TGTGCCAGCAGCCCCTCGGGGGCGACCACCGGGGGGCTGTTTTTT.

This clonotype was counted ten times or more. The chain employs TRBV5-1 and TRBJ2-1; 9 nucleotides match TRBD1. This CDR3 contains 14 residues. The junction had 13 bases not matched to a gene; V was cut back by 4 bases and J by 14 bases. Per germline, CDR1 SGHRS and CDR2 YFSETQ. CDR3 in amino acids: CASSRSTGGSVKFF. The CDR3 DNA reads TGCGCCAGCAGCCGCTCGACAGGGGGGTCAGTAAAGTTCTTC.

This clonotype was picked up a small number of times. Possible read error: a much larger clone is one base away. The rearrangement uses TRBV12-3 or TRBV12-4 and TRBJ2-5; D possibly corresponds to TRBD1 (6 bases). V lost 8 bases to trimming and J lost 5 bases, with 15 bases between them. CDR3 length: 13 amino acids. The CDR3 is CASFSNRGETQYF. CDR3 coding DNA: TGTGCCAGCTTTAGCAATAGGGGGGAGACCCAGTACTTC.

About this clonotype itself: This CDR3 is missing its conserved last phenylalanine or tryptophan, likely due to a read error. The limits of the CDR3 on the DNA are not certain, so only TCRdb's listed CDR3 is given. This rearrangement joins TRBV2 to TRBJ2-2; the D call of TRBD1 is as the table states it, not checked on the DNA. The CDR3 is 14 amino acids in total, end residues counted. Germline V gives CDR1 SNHLY, CDR2 FYNNEI. CDR3 sequence reads: CASRGDRGRGELSL.

This clonotype was seen at least ten times. The chain joins TRBV11-2 to TRBJ2-1, with TRBD2 matching over 13 bases. The CDR3 is 14 residues long. The germline gives CDR1 SGHAT, CDR2 FQNNGV. The V gene end was trimmed by 5 bases and the J gene end by 8 bases; junction bases not matched to a gene: 3. In DNA form, the CDR3 reads TGTGCCAGCAGCCCCGGGACTAGCGGGGATGAGCAGTTCTTC. As protein: CASSPGTSGDEQFF.

The gene calls are TRBV6-4 and TRBJ1-2, with D possibly TRBD1 on 5 matching bases. The V end was cut by 2 bases, the J end by 5 bases, with 9 bases between. Germline CDR1 reads MRHNA; CDR2 reads SNTAGT. CDR3 length: 13 amino acids. The CDR3 reads CASSDGTRYGYTF. For the CDR3, the DNA is TGTGCCAGCAGTGACGGGACCCGGTATGGCTACACCTTC.

The chain joins TRBV10-3 to TRBJ1-3; 9 nucleotides match TRBD1. Germline trimming cut 10 bases from V and 6 bases from J; bases unmatched to any gene: 13. CDR1 and CDR2 from the germline V gene are ENHRY and SYGVKD. The CDR3 length is 15 residues. CDR3: CASERGQGNANTIYF. The CDR3 DNA reads as TGTGCCAGCGAAAGGGGACAGGGTAATGCAAACACCATATATTTT.